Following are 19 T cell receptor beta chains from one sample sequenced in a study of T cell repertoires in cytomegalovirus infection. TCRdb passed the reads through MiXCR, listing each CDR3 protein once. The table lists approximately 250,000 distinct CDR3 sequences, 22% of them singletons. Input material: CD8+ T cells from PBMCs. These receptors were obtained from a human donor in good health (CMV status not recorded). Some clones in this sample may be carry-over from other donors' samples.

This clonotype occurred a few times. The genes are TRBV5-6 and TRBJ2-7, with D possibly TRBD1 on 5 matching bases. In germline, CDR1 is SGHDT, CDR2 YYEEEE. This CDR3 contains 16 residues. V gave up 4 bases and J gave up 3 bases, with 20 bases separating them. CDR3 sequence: CASSPVPEGAIYEQYF. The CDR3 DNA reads TGTGCCAGCAGCCCGGTCCCGGAAGGGGCAATCTACGAGCAGTACTTC.

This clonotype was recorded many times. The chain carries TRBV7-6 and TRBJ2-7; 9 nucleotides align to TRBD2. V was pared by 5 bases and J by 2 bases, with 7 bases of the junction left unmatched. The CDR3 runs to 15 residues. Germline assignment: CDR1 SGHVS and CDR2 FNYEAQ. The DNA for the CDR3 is TGTGCCAGCAGCCAACGGACTAGCGATACCTACGAGCAGTACTTC. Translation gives CASSQRTSDTYEQYF.

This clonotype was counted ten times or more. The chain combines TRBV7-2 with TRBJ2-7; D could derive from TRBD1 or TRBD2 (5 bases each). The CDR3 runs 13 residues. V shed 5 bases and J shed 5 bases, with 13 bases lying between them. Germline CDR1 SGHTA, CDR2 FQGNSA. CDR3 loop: CASSRTVGDEQYF. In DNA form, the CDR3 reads TGTGCCAGCAGCCGCACCGTGGGGGACGAGCAGTACTTC.

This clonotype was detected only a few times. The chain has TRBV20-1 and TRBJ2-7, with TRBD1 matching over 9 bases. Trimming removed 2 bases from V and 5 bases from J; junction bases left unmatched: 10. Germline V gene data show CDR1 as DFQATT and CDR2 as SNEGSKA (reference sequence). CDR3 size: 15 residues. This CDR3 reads CSARYTGTGSNEQYF. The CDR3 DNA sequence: TGCAGTGCTAGATACACCGGGACAGGGTCCAACGAGCAGTACTTC.

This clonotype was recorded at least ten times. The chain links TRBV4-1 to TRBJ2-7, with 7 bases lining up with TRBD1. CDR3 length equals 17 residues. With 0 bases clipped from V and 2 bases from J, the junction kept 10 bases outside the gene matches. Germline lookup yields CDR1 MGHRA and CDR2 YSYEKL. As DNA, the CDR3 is TGCGCCAGCAGCCAAGACCCGTCGGACAGGAGCGCCTACGAGCAGTACTTC. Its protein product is CASSQDPSDRSAYEQYF.

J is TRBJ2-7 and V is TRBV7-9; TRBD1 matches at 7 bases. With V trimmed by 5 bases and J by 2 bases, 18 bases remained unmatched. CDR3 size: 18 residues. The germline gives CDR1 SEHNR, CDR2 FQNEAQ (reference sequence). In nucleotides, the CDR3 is TGTGCCAGCAGCGCTTACAGGGGAATACAATCATTTCCCTACGAGCAGTACTTC. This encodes CASSAYRGIQSFPYEQYF.

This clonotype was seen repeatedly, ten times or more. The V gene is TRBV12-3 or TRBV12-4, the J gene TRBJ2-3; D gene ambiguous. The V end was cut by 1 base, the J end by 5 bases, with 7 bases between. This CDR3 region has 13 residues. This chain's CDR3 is CASSLGGRDTQYF. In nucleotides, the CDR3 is TGTGCCAGCAGTTTAGGGGGTCGAGATACGCAGTATTTT.

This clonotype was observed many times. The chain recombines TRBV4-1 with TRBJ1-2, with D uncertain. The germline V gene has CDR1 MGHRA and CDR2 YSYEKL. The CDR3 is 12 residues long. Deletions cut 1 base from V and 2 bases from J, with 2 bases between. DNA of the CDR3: TGCGCCAGCAGCCAAGGCAACTATGGCTACACCTTC. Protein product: CASSQGNYGYTF.

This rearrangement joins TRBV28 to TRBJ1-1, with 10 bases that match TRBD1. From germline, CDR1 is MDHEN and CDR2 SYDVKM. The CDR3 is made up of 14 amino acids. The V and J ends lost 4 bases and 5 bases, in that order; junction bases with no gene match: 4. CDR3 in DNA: TGTGCCAGCAGTTGGGGACAGGGGATTACTGAAGCTTTCTTT. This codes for CASSWGQGITEAFF.

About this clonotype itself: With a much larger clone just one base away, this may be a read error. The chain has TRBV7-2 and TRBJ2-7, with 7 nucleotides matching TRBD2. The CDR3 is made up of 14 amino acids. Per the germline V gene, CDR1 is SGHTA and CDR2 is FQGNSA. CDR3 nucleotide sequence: TGTGCCAACAGCAGGACTAGTCCCCCCTACGAGCAGTACTTC. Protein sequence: CANSRTSPPYEQYF.

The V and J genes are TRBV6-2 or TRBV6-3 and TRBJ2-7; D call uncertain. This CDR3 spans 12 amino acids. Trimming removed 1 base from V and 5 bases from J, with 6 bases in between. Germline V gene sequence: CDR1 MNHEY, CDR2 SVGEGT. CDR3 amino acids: CASSYWIDEQYF. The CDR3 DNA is TGTGCCAGCAGTTACTGGATAGACGAGCAGTACTTC.

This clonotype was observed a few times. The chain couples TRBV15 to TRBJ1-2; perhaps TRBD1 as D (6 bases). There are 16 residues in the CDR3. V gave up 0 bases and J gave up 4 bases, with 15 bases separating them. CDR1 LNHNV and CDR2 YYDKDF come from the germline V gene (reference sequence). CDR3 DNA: TGTGCCACCAGCAGAGATTTGGGGGCGCCCGGCTATGGCTACACCTTC. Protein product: CATSRDLGAPGYGYTF.

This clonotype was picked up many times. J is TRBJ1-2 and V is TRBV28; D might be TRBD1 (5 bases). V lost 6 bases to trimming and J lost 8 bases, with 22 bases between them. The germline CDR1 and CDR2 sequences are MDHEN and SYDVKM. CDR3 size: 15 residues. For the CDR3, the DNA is TGTGCCAGCAGCGCCCCCGGGGCGGCCTCGTGGGGCTACACCTTC. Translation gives CASSAPGAASWGYTF.

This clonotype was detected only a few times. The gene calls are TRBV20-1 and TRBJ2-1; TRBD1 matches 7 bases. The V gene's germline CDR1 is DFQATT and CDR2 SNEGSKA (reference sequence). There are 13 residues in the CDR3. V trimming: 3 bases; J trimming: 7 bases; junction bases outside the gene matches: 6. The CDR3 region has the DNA TGCAGTGCTAGCCGGGCAGGGGGAAATGAGCAGTTCTTC. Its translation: CSASRAGGNEQFF.

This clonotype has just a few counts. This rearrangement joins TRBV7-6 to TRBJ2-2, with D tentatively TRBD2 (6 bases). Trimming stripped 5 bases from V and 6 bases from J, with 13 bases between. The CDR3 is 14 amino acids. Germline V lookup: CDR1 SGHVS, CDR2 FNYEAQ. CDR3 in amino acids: CASSRTGVAGELFF. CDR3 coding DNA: TGTGCCAGCAGCCGGACGGGGGTCGCCGGGGAGCTGTTTTTT.

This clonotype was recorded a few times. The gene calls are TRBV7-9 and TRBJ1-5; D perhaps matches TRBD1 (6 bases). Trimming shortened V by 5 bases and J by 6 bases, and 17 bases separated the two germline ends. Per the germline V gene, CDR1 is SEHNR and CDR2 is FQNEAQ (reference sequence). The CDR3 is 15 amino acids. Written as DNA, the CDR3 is TGTGCCAGCAGCCCCGCAGGGGCAGTAGGTCAGCCCCAGCATTTT. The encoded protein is CASSPAGAVGQPQHF.

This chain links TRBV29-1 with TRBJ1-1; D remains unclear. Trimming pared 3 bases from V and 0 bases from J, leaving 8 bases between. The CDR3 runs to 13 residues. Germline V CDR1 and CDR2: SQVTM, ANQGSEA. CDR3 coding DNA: TGCAGCGTTGATGACGCCGTGAACACTGAAGCTTTCTTT. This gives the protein CSVDDAVNTEAFF.

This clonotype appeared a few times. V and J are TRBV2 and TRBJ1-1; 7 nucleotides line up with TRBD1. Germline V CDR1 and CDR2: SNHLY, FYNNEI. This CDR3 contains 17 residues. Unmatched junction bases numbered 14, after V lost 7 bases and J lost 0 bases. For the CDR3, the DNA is TGTGCCAGCAAGCCCTCCGAGGGGGCGGCGATGAACACTGAAGCTTTCTTT. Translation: CASKPSEGAAMNTEAFF.

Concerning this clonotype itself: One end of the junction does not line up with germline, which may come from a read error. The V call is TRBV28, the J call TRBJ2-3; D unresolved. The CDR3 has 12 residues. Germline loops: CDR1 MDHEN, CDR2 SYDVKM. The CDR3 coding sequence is TGTGTCAGCAGTTTTCGCCCAGATACGCAGTATTTT. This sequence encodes CVSSFRPDTQYF. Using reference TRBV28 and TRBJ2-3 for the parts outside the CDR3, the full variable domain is DVKVTQSSRYLVKRTGEKVFLECVQDMDHENMFWYRQDPGLGLRLIYFSYDVKMKEKGDIPEGYSVSREKKERFSLILESASTNQTSMYLCVSSFRPDTQYFGPGTRLTVL.